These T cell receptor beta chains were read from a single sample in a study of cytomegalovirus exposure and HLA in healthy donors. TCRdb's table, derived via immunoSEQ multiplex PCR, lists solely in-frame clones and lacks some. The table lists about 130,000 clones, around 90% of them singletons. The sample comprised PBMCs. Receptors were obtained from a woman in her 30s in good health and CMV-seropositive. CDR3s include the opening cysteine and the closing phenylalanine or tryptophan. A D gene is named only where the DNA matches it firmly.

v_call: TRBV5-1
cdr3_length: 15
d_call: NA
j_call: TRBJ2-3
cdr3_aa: CASSLGRAIGDTQYF

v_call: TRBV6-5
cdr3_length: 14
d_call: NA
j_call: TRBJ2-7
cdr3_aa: CASTASVGAYEQYF

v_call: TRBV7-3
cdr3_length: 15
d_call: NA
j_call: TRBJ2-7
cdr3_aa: CASSAWTLNSYEQYF

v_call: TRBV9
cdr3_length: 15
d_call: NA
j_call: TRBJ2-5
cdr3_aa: CASSVAPSGQETQYF

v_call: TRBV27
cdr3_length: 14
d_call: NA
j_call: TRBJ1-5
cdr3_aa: CASSGGVLNQPQHF

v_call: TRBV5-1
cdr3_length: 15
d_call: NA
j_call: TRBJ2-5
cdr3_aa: CASSLAGRAIETQYF

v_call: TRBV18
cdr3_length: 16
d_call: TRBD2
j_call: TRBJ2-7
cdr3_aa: CASSPGLAGASYEQYF

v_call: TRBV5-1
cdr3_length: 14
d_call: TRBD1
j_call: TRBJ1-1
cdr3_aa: CASSARDRGTEAFF

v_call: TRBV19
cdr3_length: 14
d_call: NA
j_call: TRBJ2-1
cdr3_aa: CASSIVSGDNEQFF

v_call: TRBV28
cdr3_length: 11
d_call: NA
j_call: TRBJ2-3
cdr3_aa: CASYRGDTQYF

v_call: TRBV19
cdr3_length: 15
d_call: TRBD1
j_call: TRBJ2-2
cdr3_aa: CARTGQGGLPGELFF

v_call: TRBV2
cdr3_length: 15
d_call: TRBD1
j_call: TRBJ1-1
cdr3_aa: CASRPRDRGPTEAFF

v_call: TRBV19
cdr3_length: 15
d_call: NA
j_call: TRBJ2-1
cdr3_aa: CASRPSRGAWGEQFF

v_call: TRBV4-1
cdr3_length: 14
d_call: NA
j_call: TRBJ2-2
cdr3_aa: CASSLGAGTGELFF

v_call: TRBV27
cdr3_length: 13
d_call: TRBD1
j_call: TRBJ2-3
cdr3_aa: CASPQGAKDTQYF

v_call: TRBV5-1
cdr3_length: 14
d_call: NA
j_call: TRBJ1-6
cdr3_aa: CASSLGQYNSPLHF

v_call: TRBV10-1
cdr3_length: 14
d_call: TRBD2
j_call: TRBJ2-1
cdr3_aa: CASSTSGANNEQFF

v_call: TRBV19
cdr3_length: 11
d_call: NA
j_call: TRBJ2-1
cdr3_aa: CASRGVREQFF

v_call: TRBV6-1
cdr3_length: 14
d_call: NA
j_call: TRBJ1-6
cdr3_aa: CASSEQGGRSPLHF

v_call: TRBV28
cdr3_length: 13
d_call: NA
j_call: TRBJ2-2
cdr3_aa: CASSLPQGWELFF

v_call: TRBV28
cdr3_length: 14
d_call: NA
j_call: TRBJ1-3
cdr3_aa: CASSPQVPGNTIYF

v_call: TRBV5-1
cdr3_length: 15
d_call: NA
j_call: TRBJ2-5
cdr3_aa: CASSFTGGLLETQYF

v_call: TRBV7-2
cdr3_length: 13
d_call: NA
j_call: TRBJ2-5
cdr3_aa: CASSRSVEETQYF

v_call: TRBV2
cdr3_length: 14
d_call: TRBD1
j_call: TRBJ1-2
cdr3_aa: CASNTGTAAGGYTF

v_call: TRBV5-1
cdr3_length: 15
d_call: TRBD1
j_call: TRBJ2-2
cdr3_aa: CASSSGDRDPGELFF

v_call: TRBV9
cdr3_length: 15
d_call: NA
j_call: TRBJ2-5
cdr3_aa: CASSAAQGPQETQYF

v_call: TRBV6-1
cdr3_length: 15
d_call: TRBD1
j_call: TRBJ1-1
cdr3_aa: CASSKVGQGNTEAFF

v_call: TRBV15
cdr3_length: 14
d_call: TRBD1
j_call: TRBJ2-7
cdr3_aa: CATSSRQGAHEQYF

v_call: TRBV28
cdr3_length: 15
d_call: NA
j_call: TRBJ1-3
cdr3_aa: CASSSFSRLRGTIYF

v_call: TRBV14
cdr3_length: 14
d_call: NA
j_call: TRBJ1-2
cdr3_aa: CASSQVSGGKGYTF

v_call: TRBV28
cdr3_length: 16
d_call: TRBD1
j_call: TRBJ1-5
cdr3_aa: CASSLADRGPNQPQHF

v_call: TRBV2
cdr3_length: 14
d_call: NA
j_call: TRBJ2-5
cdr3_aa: CASSEGRGYETQYF

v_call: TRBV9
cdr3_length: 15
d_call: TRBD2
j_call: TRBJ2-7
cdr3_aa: CASSAGLATGYEQYF

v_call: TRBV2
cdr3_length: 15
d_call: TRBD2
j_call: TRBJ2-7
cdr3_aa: CASSGGTSGSYEQYF

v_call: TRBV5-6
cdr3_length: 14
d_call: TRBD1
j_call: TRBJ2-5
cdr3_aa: CASSVDRGGETQYF

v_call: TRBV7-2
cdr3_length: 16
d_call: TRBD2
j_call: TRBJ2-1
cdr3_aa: CASSRLVGGGADEQFF

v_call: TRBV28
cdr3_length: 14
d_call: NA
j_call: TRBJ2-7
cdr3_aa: CASSPNFGPYEQYF

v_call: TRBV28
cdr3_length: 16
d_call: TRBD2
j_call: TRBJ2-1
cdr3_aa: CASSFPGLAGEGEQFF

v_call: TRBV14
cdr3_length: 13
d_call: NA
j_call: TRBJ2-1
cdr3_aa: CASSLNGGNEQFF

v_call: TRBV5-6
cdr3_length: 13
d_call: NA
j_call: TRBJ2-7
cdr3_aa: CASSFGTTYEQYF

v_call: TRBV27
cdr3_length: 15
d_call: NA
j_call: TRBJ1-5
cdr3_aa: CASSLLGQANQPQHF

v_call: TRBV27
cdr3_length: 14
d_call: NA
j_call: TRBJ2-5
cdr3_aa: CASSFLGGQETQYF

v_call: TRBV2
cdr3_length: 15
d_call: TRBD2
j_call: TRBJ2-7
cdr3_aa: CASSEGAGGPWEQYF

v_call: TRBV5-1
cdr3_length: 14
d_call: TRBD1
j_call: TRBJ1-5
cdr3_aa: CASSTGGANQPQHF

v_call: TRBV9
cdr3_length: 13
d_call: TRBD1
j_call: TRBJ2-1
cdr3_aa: CASSAEQGRGAFF

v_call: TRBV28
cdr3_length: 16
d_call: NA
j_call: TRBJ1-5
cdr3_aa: CASSPRDWGQGQPQHF

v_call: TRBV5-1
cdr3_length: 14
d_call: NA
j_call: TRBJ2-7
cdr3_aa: CASSLVQAPYEQYF

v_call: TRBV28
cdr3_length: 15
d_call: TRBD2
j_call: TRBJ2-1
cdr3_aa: CASSLAGGRKNEQFF

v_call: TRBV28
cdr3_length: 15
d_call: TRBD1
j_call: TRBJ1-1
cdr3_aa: CASTGTGDADTEAFF